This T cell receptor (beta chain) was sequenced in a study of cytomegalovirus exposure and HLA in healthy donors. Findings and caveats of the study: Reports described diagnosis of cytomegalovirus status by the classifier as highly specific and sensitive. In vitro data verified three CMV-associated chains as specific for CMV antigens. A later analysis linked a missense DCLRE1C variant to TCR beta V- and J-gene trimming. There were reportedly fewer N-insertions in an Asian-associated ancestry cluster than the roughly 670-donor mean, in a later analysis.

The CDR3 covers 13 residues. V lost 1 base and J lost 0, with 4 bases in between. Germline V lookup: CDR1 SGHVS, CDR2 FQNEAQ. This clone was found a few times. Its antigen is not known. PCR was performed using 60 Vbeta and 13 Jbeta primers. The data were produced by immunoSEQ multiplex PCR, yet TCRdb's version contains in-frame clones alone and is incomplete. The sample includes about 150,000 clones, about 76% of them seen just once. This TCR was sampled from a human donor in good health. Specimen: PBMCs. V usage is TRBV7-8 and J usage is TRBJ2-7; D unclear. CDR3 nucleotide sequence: TGTGCCAGCAGCTTAGACATCTCCTACGAGCAGTACTTC. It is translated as CASSLDISYEQYF.